This TCR beta chain was recorded in a study of siplizumab effects on memory and regulatory T cells (dated by TCRdb to about 2019). About the full investigation: The study examined how the anti-CD2 antibody siplizumab affects alloreactive T-cell subsets in allogeneic mixed lymphocyte reactions built from human PBMCs. Broader findings and caveats from the paper: In reactions with siplizumab, an average of approximately 69% of mappable alloreactive CD4+ clones were Treg-derived, compared with 26.9% in control reactions. Unstimulated naive T cells appeared more diverse than memory T cells, and naive cells seemed to contribute substantially to the alloresponse. The cumulative frequency of alloreactive sequences traceable to unstimulated CD4+ memory T cells was significantly reduced by siplizumab. Sequences below about 10^-5 frequency were poorly captured, so only a minor fraction of alloreactive clones could be mapped to unstimulated subsets. The suppressive function of proliferating Tregs from siplizumab cultures was not functionally confirmed. About 80-96% of proliferating CD4+ or CD8+ clones could not be given a naive or memory phenotype.

Notes on this clone: Which antigen it targets is not known. Nothing much larger sits one base from this clone, and base qualities are not available.

The CDR3 contains 16 residues, cysteine and phenylalanine counted. Only the CDR3 part of the read is kept: 48 bases, read in frame from the first base. Via the germline V gene, CDR1 is MDHEN and CDR2 SYDVKM. V is pared back by 2 bases and J by 5 bases, with 15 bases lying between the germline termini. Sorted unstimulated T cells and proliferating T cells recovered from mixed lymphocyte reactions underwent TCRbeta CDR3 sequencing. Fresh whole blood from over eight HLA-typed healthy donors served as the source for isolating PBMCs. The protocol used for the library was the immunoSEQ multiplex PCR assay. Each sample had 9 x 10^4 or so TCR templates assayed by the deep sequencing platform. Genomic DNA extracted from sorted T cells was used for TCRbeta CDR3 sequencing. The source study handled its data this way. The R programming language was used for the clonal analysis of the TCRbeta CDR3 data. Unstimulated samples were compared with post-reaction CFSE-low samples to define alloreactive CD4+ and CD8+ clones. Alloreactive CD4+ clones were assigned to regulatory or non-regulatory origin by matching sequences to sorted unstimulated Treg and non-Treg repertoires. What TCRdb holds here is the immuneACCESS table cut down to in-frame rearrangements. Part of the clones is not present; checked against another copy, under half of the missing clones reflect an unresolved V gene, and the others are unexplained. Clone size and V and J calls were adopted from that table, with D and trimming inferred from the DNA. The sample table contains over 65,000 clones; only one count was recorded for roughly 93% of them. The ten largest clones capture approximately 4.5% of the sample.

The source of this sequence is a human donor in good health. The chain is assembled from TRBV28 and TRBJ2-2; D gene: possibly TRBD2, on 7 matching bases. The sample taken for sequencing was CD8+ T cells sorted from blood. The nucleotides are TGTGCCAGCAGTTTAGTCCGGGGGGCGCTTACCGGGGAGCTGTTTTTT. Its translation is CASSLVRGALTGELFF.